The source of this TCR beta chain is a study of control samples from healthy donors and cancer patients. Sequencing was performed with immunoSEQ multiplex PCR; in TCRdb, only in-frame clones are kept and a portion is missing. The data hold more than 95,000 clones, with over 75% observed a single time. The CDR3 has 12 amino acids. V lost 5 bases to trimming and J lost 7 bases, with 11 bases between them. Germline CDR1 reads SGHAT; CDR2 reads FQNNGV. The chain is built from TRBV11-2 and TRBJ2-5, with D perhaps TRBD1 (5 bases). This sequence was found in a woman aged 45-60 years with colorectal cancer. The sequenced material came from PBMCs. The CDR3 DNA reads TGTGCCAGCAGCCCGACAGTATTGACCCAGTACTTC. As protein: CASSPTVLTQYF.